The next 5 T cell receptor beta chains were all read from a single sample in a study of T cell responses to AZD1222 COVID-19 vaccine. The data were produced by immunoSEQ multiplex PCR, yet TCRdb's version contains in-frame clones alone and is incomplete. Of 25,000 to 35,000 clones listed, 93% are singletons. The sequencing here drew on peripheral blood, taken on day 0 of AZD1222 vaccination. These receptors came from an adult in good health.

This rearrangement joins TRBV30 to TRBJ2-7; D is possibly TRBD2 (7 bases). V was clipped by 0 bases and J by 3 bases, with 18 bases between them. CDR1 is GTSNPN, CDR2 SVGIG, per germline (reference sequence). The CDR3 extends over 16 amino acids. CDR3 loop: CAWSVGGRGLVYEQYF. The DNA for the CDR3 is TGTGCCTGGAGTGTAGGGGGGAGGGGGTTAGTCTACGAGCAGTACTTC.

The chain couples TRBV21-1 to TRBJ2-7. TRBV21-1 is deemed a pseudogene. This CDR3 comprises 15 residues. CDR3 nucleotides: TGTGCCAGCACCCCCCATGGGATAGACTCCTACGAGCAGTACTTC. Protein: CASTPHGIDSYEQYF.

The chain combines TRBV18 with TRBJ1-5, with D uncertain. The CDR3 runs 14 residues. V shed 1 base and J shed 4 bases, with 8 bases lying between them. Germline V CDR1 and CDR2: KGHSH, LQKENI. In nucleotides, the CDR3 is TGTGCCAGCTCACCACTGACGGATAATCAGCCCCAGCATTTT. Translation: CASSPLTDNQPQHF.

The CDR3 DNA sequence: TGTGCCAGCAGCTTAGCAAATGCGCATGGCTACACCTTC. Its translation is CASSLANAHGYTF. V and J are TRBV7-2 and TRBJ1-2; D not certain. Germline CDR1 reads SGHTA; CDR2 reads FQGNSA. This CDR3 is 13 amino acids long. Between the trimmed V and J ends, which lost 0 bases and 6 bases, there was a span of 8 bases.

The gene calls are TRBV6-5 and TRBJ1-1; tentatively, D is TRBD1 (5 bases). Germline CDR1 is MNHEY and CDR2 is SVGAGI. The CDR3 contains 15 residues. Trimming left V 0 bases short and J 8 bases short, with 16 bases between. CDR3 sequence (DNA): TGTGCCAGCAGTTACTCGATTACACCCGGACACGAAGCTTTCTTT. Encoded protein: CASSYSITPGHEAFF.